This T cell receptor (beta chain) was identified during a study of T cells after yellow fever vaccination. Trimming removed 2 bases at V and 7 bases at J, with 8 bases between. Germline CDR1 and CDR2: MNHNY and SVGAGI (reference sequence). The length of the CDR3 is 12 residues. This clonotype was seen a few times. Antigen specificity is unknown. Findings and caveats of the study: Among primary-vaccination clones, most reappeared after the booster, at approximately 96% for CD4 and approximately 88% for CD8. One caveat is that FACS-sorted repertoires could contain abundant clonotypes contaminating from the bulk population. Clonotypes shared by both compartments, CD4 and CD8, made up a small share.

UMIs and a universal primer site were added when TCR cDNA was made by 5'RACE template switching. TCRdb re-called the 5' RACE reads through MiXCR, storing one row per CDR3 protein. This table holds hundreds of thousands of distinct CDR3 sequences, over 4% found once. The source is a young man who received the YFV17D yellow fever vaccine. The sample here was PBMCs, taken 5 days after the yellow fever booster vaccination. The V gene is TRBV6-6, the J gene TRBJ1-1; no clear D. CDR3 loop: CASSYVAGEAFF. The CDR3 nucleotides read TGTGCCAGCAGTTACGTAGCGGGTGAAGCTTTCTTT.